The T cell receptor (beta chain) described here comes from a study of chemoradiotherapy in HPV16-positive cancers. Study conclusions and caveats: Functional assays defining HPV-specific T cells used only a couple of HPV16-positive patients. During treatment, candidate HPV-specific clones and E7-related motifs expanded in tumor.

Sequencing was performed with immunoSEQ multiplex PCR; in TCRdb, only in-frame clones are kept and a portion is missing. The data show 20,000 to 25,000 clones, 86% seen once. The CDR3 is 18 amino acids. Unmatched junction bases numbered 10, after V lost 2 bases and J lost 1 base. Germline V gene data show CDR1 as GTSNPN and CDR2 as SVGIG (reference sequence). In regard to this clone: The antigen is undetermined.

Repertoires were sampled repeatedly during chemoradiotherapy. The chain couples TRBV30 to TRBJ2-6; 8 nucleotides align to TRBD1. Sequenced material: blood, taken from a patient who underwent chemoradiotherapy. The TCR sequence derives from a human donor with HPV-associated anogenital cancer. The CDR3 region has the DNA TGTGCCTGGAGTTCTCGCAGGGGGCTGGTGTCTGGGGCCAACGTCCTGACTTTC. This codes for CAWSSRRGLVSGANVLTF.